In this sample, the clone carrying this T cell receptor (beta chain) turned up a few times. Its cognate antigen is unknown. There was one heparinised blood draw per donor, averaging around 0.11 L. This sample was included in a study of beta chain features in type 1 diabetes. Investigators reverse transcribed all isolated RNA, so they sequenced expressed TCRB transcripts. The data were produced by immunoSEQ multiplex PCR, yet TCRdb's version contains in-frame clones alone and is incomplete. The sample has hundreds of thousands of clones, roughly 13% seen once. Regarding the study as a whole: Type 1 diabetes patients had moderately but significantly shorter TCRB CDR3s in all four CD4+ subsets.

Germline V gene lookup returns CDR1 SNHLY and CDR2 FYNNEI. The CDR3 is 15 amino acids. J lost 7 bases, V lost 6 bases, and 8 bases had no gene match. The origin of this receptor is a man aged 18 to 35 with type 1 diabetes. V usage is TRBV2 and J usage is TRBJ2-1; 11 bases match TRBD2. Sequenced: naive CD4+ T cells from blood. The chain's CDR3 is CASRKTSGEGNEQFF. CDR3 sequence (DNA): TGTGCCAGCAGGAAGACTAGCGGGGAGGGAAATGAGCAGTTCTTC.